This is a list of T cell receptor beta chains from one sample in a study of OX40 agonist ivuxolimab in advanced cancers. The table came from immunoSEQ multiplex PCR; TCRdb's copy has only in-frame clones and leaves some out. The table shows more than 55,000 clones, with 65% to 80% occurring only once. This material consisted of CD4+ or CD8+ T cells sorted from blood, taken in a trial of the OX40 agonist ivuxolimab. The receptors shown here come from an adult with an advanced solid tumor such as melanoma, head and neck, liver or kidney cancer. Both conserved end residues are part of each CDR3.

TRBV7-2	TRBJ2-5	CASSRRTEETQYF
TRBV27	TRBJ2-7	CASSLLSGGRYEQYF
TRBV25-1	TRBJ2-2	CASSEWGELFF
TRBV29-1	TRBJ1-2	CSVELYYGYTF
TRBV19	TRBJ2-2	CASRTAGGGADTGELFF
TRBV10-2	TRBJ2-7	CASSEPQGGRGEQYF
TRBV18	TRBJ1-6	CASSLFTGPGSPLHF
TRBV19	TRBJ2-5	CASSIGTHGETQYF
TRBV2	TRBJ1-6	CASRDRGVAPLHF
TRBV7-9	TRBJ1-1	CASSYHMTNTEAFF
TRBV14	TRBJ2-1	CASSQRSLGEVDEQFF
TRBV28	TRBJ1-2	CASSLTAALRGYTF
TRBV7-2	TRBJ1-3	CASTSSGNTIYF
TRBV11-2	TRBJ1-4	CASSPRVNEKLFF
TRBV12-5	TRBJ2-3	CASGLGTGRTDTQYF
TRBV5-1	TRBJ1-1	CASRTGGGTEAFF
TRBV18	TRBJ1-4	CASSRNRGSTNEKLFF
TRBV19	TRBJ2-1	CASRASANNEQFF
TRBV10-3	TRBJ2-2	CAISGTGPGELFF
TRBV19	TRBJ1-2	CASIEGAGGSHGYTF
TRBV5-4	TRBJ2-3	CASSRQDTQYF
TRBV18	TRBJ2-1	CASSRTSGPNEQFF
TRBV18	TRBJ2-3	CASSPKTDTQYF
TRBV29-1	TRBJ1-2	CSELTVGTNGYTF